One T cell receptor (beta chain) is described in this entry. Antigen: not known. The memory T cells were sequenced right after ex vivo isolation, without culture. Data came from immunoSEQ multiplex PCR; TCRdb stores just in-frame clones and leaves some out. The sample has approximately 24,000 clones, over 90% seen once. This sample was taken from a study of CD4 T cell repertoires in COVID-19. Overall study context: Other coronavirus spike proteins restimulated relabeled CFSE-low cells expanded with IL-2 for over 8 days. Overall study results and limits: Several top expanded SARS-CoV-2-reactive clonotypes were shared by two or three memory subsets.

Trimming removed 4 bases from V and 6 bases from J; junction bases left unmatched: 12. CDR3 size: 15 residues. The germline gives CDR1 MNHEY, CDR2 SMNVEV (reference sequence). This chain uses TRBV27 with TRBJ2-7; 7 bases map to TRBD2. The clonotype originates from a human donor who had COVID-19. Here the sequenced sample was circulating follicular helper CD4+ T cells (cTfh) from blood, taken before the COVID-19 pandemic. The CDR3 DNA is TGTGCCAGCAGTTCTTCCGGGACTATAGAAGCCGAGCAGTACTTC. Protein sequence: CASSSSGTIEAEQYF.